This T cell receptor beta chain was identified in a study of cytomegalovirus exposure and HLA in healthy donors. For the study at large: The 666 first-cohort repertoires shared a platform with the roughly 110 validation repertoires, as reported in a later analysis. Findings and caveats of the study: Specificity for CMV antigens was confirmed in vitro for three of the CMV-associated chains. The classifier reportedly diagnosed cytomegalovirus status with high sensitivity and specificity. First-cohort TCR clusters tended to co-occur in the roughly 130 validation repertoires, a later analysis found.

With respect to this clone: Its antigen is not identified.

Profiled with immunoSEQ multiplex PCR; TCRdb holds only in-frame clones, not every one. The sample lists 150,000 to 170,000 clones; about 82% were seen once. V lost 5 bases, J lost 0 bases, and 17 bases lay in between. This CDR3 spans 17 amino acids. Germline V gives CDR1 SEHNR, CDR2 FQNEAQ (reference sequence). The chain uses TRBV7-9 and TRBJ2-1; D may be TRBD2 (6 bases). Sequenced input: PBMCs. This sequence originates from a human donor in good health. CDR3 DNA: TGTGCCAGCAGCGTACCGGGACTGACCTTCTCCTACAATGAGCAGTTCTTC. Its protein product is CASSVPGLTFSYNEQFF.